This T cell receptor beta chain emerged from a study of blood T cell repertoires in COVID-19. Overall study context: Material from acute and convalescent COVID-19 was sourced from the United States, Italy and Spain. T cells, B-cell-depleted T cells, or PBMCs supplied cDNA or gDNA.

Authors' data handling: For nucleated cells, counts were estimated from reference gene primer amplification. Sequencing used immunoSEQ multiplex PCR; TCRdb keeps in-frame clones, though not all of them. The V and J calls and the clone size are those of that table, but D and trimming were determined from the DNA. The sample has 70,000 to 95,000 clones; roughly nine tenths are singletons. The sequenced sample consisted of peripheral blood. The receptor was isolated from a man aged 50 or older with acute or convalescent COVID-19.

This chain's CDR3 is CASSIDGSGTSYEQYF. The CDR3 DNA sequence: TGTGCCAGTAGTATAGACGGCAGCGGGACCTCCTACGAGCAGTACTTC. V and J are TRBV19 and TRBJ2-7; 7 bases map to TRBD2. The J segment lost 0 bases and the V segment lost 0 bases, leaving 5 bases of the junction unmatched. Germline V gene sequence: CDR1 LNHDA, CDR2 SQIVND (reference sequence). This CDR3 contains 16 residues.